These T cell receptor beta chains were read from a single sample in a study of shared clonotypes between healthy human individuals. Produced via immunoSEQ multiplex PCR; TCRdb's table is partial and in-frame only. The sample has about 2.3 million clones; approximately 93% are singletons. The sequenced material came from naive CD4+ T cells from PBMCs. The receptors come from a young man in good health. Some clones in this sample may be carry-over from other donors' samples. Each CDR3 is given with its conserved first and last residue. The order of the fields is CDR3 protein, CDR3 DNA, J gene, V gene, clone size, D gene. A D gene is named only where the DNA matches it firmly. Clone size is not always given. Where it is, it says once, few, many or a class for expanded clones.

CDR3 protein: CASSLMRASSYEQYF
CDR3 DNA: TGTGCCAGCAGCTTAATGCGGGCGAGCTCCTACGAGCAGTACTTC
J gene: TRBJ2-7
V gene: TRBV7-3
clone size: -
D gene: -

CDR3 protein: CASSLGTPGTQYF
CDR3 DNA: TGTGCCAGCAGTTTAGGGACTCCAGGTACGCAGTATTTT
J gene: TRBJ2-3
V gene: TRBV28
clone size: once
D gene: -

CDR3 protein: CASSLLTGGSTEAFF
CDR3 DNA: TGTGCCAGCAGTTTGCTGACAGGGGGCAGCACTGAAGCTTTCTTT
J gene: TRBJ1-1
V gene: TRBV28
clone size: -
D gene: TRBD1

CDR3 protein: CATSSGYGRAGDTQYF
CDR3 DNA: TGTGCCACCAGCAGTGGCTACGGGAGGGCCGGGGATACGCAGTATTTT
J gene: TRBJ2-3
V gene: TRBV15
clone size: -
D gene: TRBD2

CDR3 protein: CASRIGLAKNIQYF
CDR3 DNA: TGTGCCAGCAGGATAGGACTAGCCAAAAACATTCAGTACTTC
J gene: TRBJ2-4
V gene: TRBV5-8
clone size: -
D gene: -

CDR3 protein: CASSTTGTGMTYEQYF
CDR3 DNA: TGTGCCAGTAGTACCACCGGGACAGGGATGACCTACGAGCAGTACTTC
J gene: TRBJ2-7
V gene: TRBV19
clone size: -
D gene: TRBD1

CDR3 protein: CAWSVASTSTNGYTF
CDR3 DNA: TGTGCCTGGAGTGTGGCGAGCACCTCAACGAATGGCTACACCTTC
J gene: TRBJ1-2
V gene: TRBV30
clone size: -
D gene: -

CDR3 protein: CASSFSLAYNEQFF
CDR3 DNA: TGTGCCAGCAGCTTCAGTCTAGCCTACAATGAGCAGTTCTTC
J gene: TRBJ2-1
V gene: TRBV7-9
clone size: -
D gene: -

CDR3 protein: CASSATVMNTEAFF
CDR3 DNA: TGTGCCAGCAGTGCTACAGTCATGAACACTGAAGCTTTCTTT
J gene: TRBJ1-1
V gene: TRBV6-1
clone size: -
D gene: -

CDR3 protein: CASSEAGAPMSEQFF
CDR3 DNA: TGTGCCAGCAGTGAAGCGGGGGCCCCTATGAGTGAGCAGTTCTTC
J gene: TRBJ2-1
V gene: TRBV2
clone size: -
D gene: -

CDR3 protein: CASSLGDRGNTIYF
CDR3 DNA: TGTGCCAGCAGCTTAGGGGACAGGGGAAACACCATATATTTT
J gene: TRBJ1-3
V gene: TRBV7-8
clone size: -
D gene: TRBD1

CDR3 protein: CASSRATGSSSNQPQHF
CDR3 DNA: TGTGCCAGCAGCCGAGCGACAGGGAGTTCGAGCAATCAGCCCCAGCATTTT
J gene: TRBJ1-5
V gene: TRBV4-2
clone size: once
D gene: TRBD1

CDR3 protein: CASSLNGVGYGYTF
CDR3 DNA: TGTGCCAGCAGTTTAAACGGGGTAGGCTATGGCTACACCTTC
J gene: TRBJ1-2
V gene: TRBV27
clone size: once
D gene: -

CDR3 protein: CASSLRVGQPQHF
CDR3 DNA: TGTGCCAGCAGCCTAAGAGTCGGCCAGCCCCAGCATTTT
J gene: TRBJ1-5
V gene: TRBV7-8
clone size: -
D gene: -

CDR3 protein: CASSGPGGEQYF
CDR3 DNA: TGTGCCAGCAGTGGCCCGGGAGGCGAGCAGTACTTC
J gene: TRBJ2-7
V gene: TRBV2
clone size: -
D gene: TRBD2

CDR3 protein: CASSQEFIQVNNEQFF
CDR3 DNA: TGCGCCAGCAGCCAAGAATTCATACAGGTCAACAATGAGCAGTTCTTC
J gene: TRBJ2-1
V gene: TRBV4-1
clone size: -
D gene: -

CDR3 protein: CASSRTAGVETQYF
CDR3 DNA: TGTGCCAGCTCCCGAACAGCGGGAGTTGAGACCCAGTACTTC
J gene: TRBJ2-5
V gene: TRBV18
clone size: -
D gene: TRBD2

CDR3 protein: CASSSGDFAETDTQYF
CDR3 DNA: TGTGCCAGCAGCTCCGGGGACTTTGCAGAGACAGATACGCAGTATTTT
J gene: TRBJ2-3
V gene: TRBV9
clone size: -
D gene: -

CDR3 protein: CASSQARGVGGNTIYF
CDR3 DNA: TGCGCCAGCAGCCAGGCCCGCGGGGTAGGTGGAAACACCATATATTTT
J gene: TRBJ1-3
V gene: TRBV4-1
clone size: -
D gene: -

CDR3 protein: CASSSGTRRDTQYF
CDR3 DNA: TGCGCCAGCAGCTCCGGGACTAGAAGGGATACGCAGTATTTT
J gene: TRBJ2-3
V gene: TRBV5-1
clone size: -
D gene: TRBD2

CDR3 protein: CASSLDADRVEVYEQYF
CDR3 DNA: TGCGCCAGCAGCTTGGACGCGGACAGGGTGGAGGTCTACGAGCAGTACTTC
J gene: TRBJ2-7
V gene: TRBV5-1
clone size: once
D gene: TRBD1

CDR3 protein: CASSIQGLAGAPQFF
CDR3 DNA: TGTGCCAGCAGCATACAGGGACTAGCGGGAGCGCCGCAGTTCTTC
J gene: TRBJ2-1
V gene: TRBV7-2
clone size: -
D gene: TRBD2

CDR3 protein: CASSYSPTVIYEQYF
CDR3 DNA: TGTGCCAGCAGTTACTCCCCGACAGTGATCTACGAGCAGTACTTC
J gene: TRBJ2-7
V gene: TRBV6-5
clone size: -
D gene: -

CDR3 protein: CASSSQRTVNTEAFF
CDR3 DNA: TGTGCCAGCAGTTCCCAACGGACGGTGAACACTGAAGCTTTCTTT
J gene: TRBJ1-1
V gene: TRBV6-5
clone size: once
D gene: -